This T cell receptor (beta chain) was captured in a study of OX40 agonist ivuxolimab in advanced cancers. Looking at the study overall: Ivuxolimab was a fully human IgG2 agonistic monoclonal antibody targeting the costimulatory receptor OX40 (CD134). Among the 52 dose-escalation patients, around 20 had hepatocellular carcinoma, approximately 15 melanoma, 9 renal cell carcinoma and 9 head and neck cancer. Peripheral TCRbeta sequencing was intended to test whether TCR sequence diversity was altered and clonal T-cell expansion was caused by ivuxolimab. Intravenous ivuxolimab was administered to patients every 2 weeks at six dose levels: 0.01, 0.1, 0.3, 1.5, 3 and 10 mg/kg. The dose-escalation cohort was 82.7% male with a mean age of roughly 60 years, ranging from about 20 to 80. Prior anti-PD-1, anti-PD-L1 or anti-CTLA-4 therapy was permitted, and approximately 41% of dose-escalation patients had received checkpoint inhibitors. Partial responses occurred in three dose-escalation patients, of whom one had hepatocellular carcinoma and two had cutaneous melanoma. The paper describes the monotherapy dose-escalation part (N of about 47 patients) of the phase I trial of ivuxolimab.

Details on this clone: There is no known antigen for this receptor. Base qualities are not recorded, but no much larger clone differs from it by a single base.

The trial excluded patients who had a history of autoimmune disease or who were on systemic immunosuppression. Peripheral blood for TCR sequencing was collected from all dose cohorts at baseline, on cycle 4 day 1, and on cycle 7 day 1. Samples came from an open-label, multicenter, first-in-human phase I dose-escalation trial of ivuxolimab. Adults with locally advanced or metastatic head and neck squamous cell, hepatocellular, melanoma or renal cell carcinoma were enrolled in the trial. CD4+ and CD8+ T cells were sorted separately from peripheral blood before TCR sequencing. The germline V gene specifies SNHLY as CDR1 and FYNNEI as CDR2. V is cut back by 10 bases and J by 3 bases, with 8 bases in the junction unmatched. Taken from cysteine to phenylalanine, the CDR3 has 13 residues. The retained sequence is limited to the CDR3, 39 bases, with the frame set at the first base. Genomic DNA was isolated from the sorted cells so that the TCRbeta CDR3 region could be sequenced. The immunoSEQ Assay was used for sequencing of TCRbeta CDR3 regions. TCRdb provides this immuneACCESS table in a form limited to in-frame rearrangements. Some clones are lacking; in checked studies, under half of them reflect an unresolved V gene, and why the rest are absent is not known. This sample comprises about 130,000 clones, less than 95% of them detected only once. Clones ranked in the top ten supply about 0.81% of the sample.

The investigation overall reported the following: After ivuxolimab, expanded clones were on average more numerous among CD8+ T cells than among CD4+ T cells. Antigen specificity was not determined for the clonally expanded peripheral T cells. Low levels of normalized T-cell clonal expansion were also seen in some patients who did not respond. In the 0.1-3.0 mg/kg groups, partial responders were among the patients with the lowest normalized peripheral clonal expansion, particularly in CD8+ T cells. Clonal expansion of both CD4+ and CD8+ blood T cells was observed from baseline to week 6 at doses 0.1 to 3.0 mg/kg.

This receptor was identified in an adult with an advanced solid tumor such as melanoma, head and neck, liver or kidney cancer. The material sequenced was CD4+ or CD8+ T cells sorted from blood, taken in a trial of the OX40 agonist ivuxolimab. The rearrangement joined TRBV2 to TRBJ1-1; TRBD1 fits 7 bases in the junction. At the DNA level, the sequence is TGTGCCATCAACAGGGGCAAGGACACTGAAGCTTTCTTT. This sequence encodes CAINRGKDTEAFF.